Shown below are 25 T cell receptor beta chains from a single sample sequenced in a study of cytomegalovirus exposure and HLA in healthy donors. PCR was performed using 60 Vbeta and 13 Jbeta primers. TCRdb's table, derived via immunoSEQ multiplex PCR, lists solely in-frame clones and lacks some. Of over 150,000 clones listed, roughly 80% were seen once; the top ten hold 4.9%. Source material: PBMCs. These receptors all come from a male donor in good health and CMV-seronegative.

This rearrangement joins TRBV5-4 to TRBJ2-7, with 8 positions matching TRBD1. Trimming took 2 bases from V and 1 from J; bases not matched to a gene: 5. This CDR3 region has 15 residues. CDR1 and CDR2 (germline): SGHNT, YYREEE (reference sequence). The DNA for the CDR3 is TGTGCCAGCAGCTTCATCGACAGGGGTTCCTACGAGCAGTACTTC. This codes for CASSFIDRGSYEQYF.

The chain links TRBV28 to TRBJ2-2, with TRBD2 identical over 7 bases. CDR3 size: 15 residues. The germline CDR1 and CDR2 sequences are MDHEN and SYDVKM. J lost 5 bases, V lost 4 bases, and 7 bases had no gene match. The CDR3 region is CASSSQWGGTGELFF. Here the CDR3 DNA reads TGTGCCAGCAGTTCTCAGTGGGGGGGGACCGGGGAGCTGTTTTTT. Based on the CDR3 plus reference TRBV28 and TRBJ2-2, the full variable domain is DVKVTQSSRYLVKRTGEKVFLECVQDMDHENMFWYRQDPGLGLRLIYFSYDVKMKEKGDIPEGYSVSREKKERFSLILESASTNQTSMYLCASSSQWGGTGELFFGEGSRLTVL.

This clone was seen a few times. The CDR3 loop reads CASSDIGSEKLFF. The DNA of the CDR3 is TGTGCCAGCAGTGACATTGGGTCTGAAAAACTGTTTTTT. This chain links TRBV6-6 with TRBJ1-4, with D uncertain. Germline V gene sequence: CDR1 MNHNY, CDR2 SVGAGI (reference sequence). Between the trimmed V and J ends, which lost 5 bases and 7 bases, there was a span of 11 bases. CDR3 size: 13 residues.

This clone is a singleton in its sample. The chain carries TRBV7-8 and TRBJ1-2, with 7 bases that match TRBD1. Looked up from germline, CDR1 is SGHVS and CDR2 is FQNEAQ. The CDR3 extends over 14 amino acids. V trimming: 1 base; J trimming: 4 bases; junction bases outside the gene matches: 3. This CDR3 reads CASSLGQGAYGYTF. CDR3 bases: TGTGCCAGCAGCTTAGGACAGGGCGCCTATGGCTACACCTTC.

The chain has TRBV7-9 and TRBJ2-1, with 12 bases that match TRBD1. After removal of 3 bases from V and 9 bases from J, the junction contained 6 bases not matched to a gene. The CDR3 spans 15 residues. Germline values: CDR1 SEHNR, CDR2 FQNEAQ (reference sequence). As DNA, the CDR3 is TGTGCCAGCAGCTTCGGGACAGGGGGCTTCCCTGAGCAGTTCTTC. Translation: CASSFGTGGFPEQFF.

This clone was counted between two and nine times. The junction departs from germline at one end; a sequencing error may be responsible. CDR3 in amino acids: CASSVETDNKQFF. CDR3 bases: TGTGCCAGCAGCGTAGAGACCGACAATAAGCAGTTCTTC. The rearrangement links TRBV9 to TRBJ2-1; D is ambiguous. The CDR3 is 13 amino acids. Germline CDR1 SGDLS, CDR2 YYNGEE. The variable domain in full, completed from reference TRBV9 and TRBJ2-1, reads DSGVTQTPKHLITATGQRVTLRCSPRSGDLSVYWYQQSLDQGLQFLIQYYNGEERAKGNILERFSAQQFPDLHSELNLSSLELGDSALYFCASSVETDNKQFFGPGTRLTVL.

The chain combines TRBV27 with TRBJ2-5; D is perhaps TRBD1 (5 bases). From germline, CDR1 is MNHEY and CDR2 SMNVEV (reference sequence). V was pared by 5 bases and J by 0 bases, with 13 bases between. The CDR3 length is 15 residues. This CDR3 reads CASSPLQGNQETQYF. The CDR3 region has the DNA TGTGCCAGCAGTCCCCTGCAGGGAAACCAAGAGACCCAGTACTTC.

The chain employs TRBV28 and TRBJ2-7; a weak D match, TRBD2 (5 bases). The germline V gene encodes CDR1 MDHEN and CDR2 SYDVKM. The CDR3 covers 16 residues. Trimming cost V 2 bases and J 0 bases, with 14 bases left between them. CDR3 amino acids: CASSLEGRSSSYEQYF. The CDR3, as DNA: TGTGCCAGCAGTTTAGAGGGCAGGTCGAGCTCCTACGAGCAGTACTTC. Looking up the rest from reference TRBV28 and TRBJ2-7 gives the full variable domain: DVKVTQSSRYLVKRTGEKVFLECVQDMDHENMFWYRQDPGLGLRLIYFSYDVKMKEKGDIPEGYSVSREKKERFSLILESASTNQTSMYLCASSLEGRSSSYEQYFGPGTRLTVT.

The chain employs TRBV28 and TRBJ2-2, with D unclear. Germline lookup yields CDR1 MDHEN and CDR2 SYDVKM. V dropped 2 bases and J dropped 4 bases, with 5 bases sitting between them. The CDR3 is made up of 13 amino acids. The CDR3 nucleotides read TGTGCCAGCAGTTTAACCAGCACCGGGGAGCTGTTTTTT. As protein: CASSLTSTGELFF. Together with reference TRBV28 and TRBJ2-2, the CDR3 gives the full variable domain: DVKVTQSSRYLVKRTGEKVFLECVQDMDHENMFWYRQDPGLGLRLIYFSYDVKMKEKGDIPEGYSVSREKKERFSLILESASTNQTSMYLCASSLTSTGELFFGEGSRLTVL.

The chain is built from TRBV7-2 and TRBJ2-4, with 9 bases matching TRBD2. The CDR3 has 15 amino acids. Germline V gene sequence: CDR1 SGHTA, CDR2 FQGNSA. Germline trimming cut 3 bases from V and 8 bases from J; bases unmatched to any gene: 8. In nucleotides, the CDR3 is TGTGCCAGCAGCTTTAGGAGCGGGAGGCTGGACATTCAGTACTTC. It specifies CASSFRSGRLDIQYF.

This clone was counted a single time. The gene calls are TRBV28 and TRBJ2-7, with 10 bases that match TRBD2. Germline assignment: CDR1 MDHEN and CDR2 SYDVKM. The CDR3 length is 16 residues. The J segment lost 2 bases and the V segment lost 7 bases, leaving 11 bases of the junction unmatched. The CDR3 spells CASTSWLAGEAYEQYF. The CDR3 DNA reads as TGTGCCAGCACTTCTTGGCTAGCGGGGGAAGCCTACGAGCAGTACTTC. The full variable domain, rest sourced from reference TRBV28 and TRBJ2-7, is DVKVTQSSRYLVKRTGEKVFLECVQDMDHENMFWYRQDPGLGLRLIYFSYDVKMKEKGDIPEGYSVSREKKERFSLILESASTNQTSMYLCASTSWLAGEAYEQYFGPGTRLTVT.

A few counts support this clone. The J gene is TRBJ2-1, the V gene TRBV29-1, with 7 positions matching TRBD2. Germline-derived CDR1 and CDR2 are SQVTM and ANQGSEA. Trimming at V came to 5 bases and at J to 6 bases, leaving 10 bases not matched to a gene. The length of the CDR3 is 14 residues. The CDR3 protein is CSVYQVGGFNEQFF. The CDR3 DNA reads TGCAGCGTTTATCAAGTGGGGGGGTTCAATGAGCAGTTCTTC.

This chain links TRBV18 with TRBJ2-1; D is uncertain. Trimming took 2 bases from V and 5 from J, leaving 7 bases between them. This CDR3 region has 13 residues. Germline V CDR1 and CDR2: KGHSH, LQKENI. The CDR3 DNA follows: TGTGCCAGCTCACCAATACAGAACAATGAGCAGTTCTTC. Its protein is CASSPIQNNEQFF.

The chain is built from TRBV6-1 and TRBJ1-4; no reliable D call. Germline V gene data show CDR1 as MNHNS and CDR2 as SASEGT. The V end lost 8 bases, the J end lost 8 bases, and 12 bases lay between the germline ends. The CDR3 has 12 amino acids. The CDR3 protein is CASYYSGEKLFF. The CDR3 DNA sequence: TGTGCCAGCTACTACAGCGGGGAAAAACTGTTTTTT.

The genes are TRBV29-1 and TRBJ2-7; possibly TRBD1 for D (6 bases). The CDR3 is 14 amino acids. The germline V and J ends were trimmed by 7 bases and 4 bases, with 20 bases remaining between them. Germline-derived CDR1 and CDR2 are SQVTM and ANQGSEA. This CDR3 is CSATGLQPSYEQYF. The CDR3 DNA sequence: TGCAGCGCCACAGGGCTCCAACCCTCTTACGAGCAGTACTTC.

The J gene is TRBJ1-1, the V gene TRBV18; D possibly corresponds to TRBD1 (6 bases). The V end lost 3 bases, the J end lost 0 bases, and 14 bases lay between the germline ends. Germline V gives CDR1 KGHSH, CDR2 LQKENI. The CDR3 is 16 amino acids. The CDR3 loop is CASSPLLQGMNTEAFF. CDR3 in DNA: TGTGCCAGCTCACCTCTGCTACAGGGCATGAACACTGAAGCTTTCTTT.

This clone was recorded a few times. The V and J genes are TRBV19 and TRBJ2-2, with 8 bases that match TRBD1. Germline V gene sequence: CDR1 LNHDA, CDR2 SQIVND (reference sequence). V shed 5 bases, J shed 7 bases, and the junction held 6 bases outside the gene matches. This CDR3 contains 14 residues. In nucleotides, the CDR3 is TGTGCCAGTAGTGCCGGGGACAGGCGCGGGGAGCTGTTTTTT. Protein sequence: CASSAGDRRGELFF.

The count of this clone is one. The chain combines TRBV6-5 with TRBJ1-1; 11 positions agree with TRBD1. The CDR3 spans 16 residues. V gave up 2 bases and J gave up 1 base; unmatched junction bases: 3. Germline loops: CDR1 MNHEY, CDR2 SVGAGI. The CDR3 coding sequence is TGTGCCAGCAGTTACGTCGGACAGGGGGCGAACACTGAAGCTTTCTTT. Protein product: CASSYVGQGANTEAFF.

The chain uses TRBV6-5 and TRBJ2-7; maybe TRBD1 (5 bases). The germline V and J ends were trimmed by 0 bases and 6 bases, with 15 bases remaining between them. CDR1 is MNHEY, CDR2 SVGAGI, per germline. CDR3 length: 15 residues. As DNA, the CDR3 is TGTGCCAGCAGTTACTCGGCAGGGAATTCGGGCGAGCAGTACTTC. Protein product: CASSYSAGNSGEQYF.

The chain combines TRBV6-1 with TRBJ1-5; D remains ambiguous. The V end was cut by 4 bases, the J end by 4 bases, with 8 bases between. CDR3 length: 13 amino acids. CDR1 is MNHNS, CDR2 SASEGT, per germline. The CDR3 DNA follows: TGTGCCAGCAGTGCCACCGGGAATCAGCCCCAGCATTTT. This gives the protein CASSATGNQPQHF.

This chain connects TRBV11-2 to TRBJ2-7; TRBD1 matches at 7 bases. The germline CDR1 and CDR2 sequences are SGHAT and FQNNGV. CDR3 length equals 13 residues. With V trimmed by 5 bases and J by 3 bases, 4 bases remained unmatched. The CDR3 loop reads CASSLGTDYEQYF. The CDR3 DNA reads TGTGCCAGCAGCCTCGGGACAGACTACGAGCAGTACTTC.

V usage is TRBV7-6 and J usage is TRBJ2-3; weak D call: TRBD1 (6 bases). Germline V CDR1 and CDR2: SGHVS, FNYEAQ. V was pared by 5 bases and J by 1 base, with 13 bases between. This CDR3 has 15 amino acids. As DNA, the CDR3 is TGTGCCAGCAGCGAACAGGGTATCGGCACAGATACGCAGTATTTT. Translating gives CASSEQGIGTDTQYF.

The V call is TRBV5-8, the J call TRBJ2-2, with D maybe TRBD1 (5 bases). Germline CDR1 SGHTS, CDR2 YDEGEE. V was shortened by 0 bases and J by 5 bases, with 23 bases between the two germline ends. The CDR3 contains 19 residues. The CDR3 loop reads CASSLVLWAGWSSTGELFF. The CDR3 region has the DNA TGTGCCAGCAGCTTGGTTCTGTGGGCAGGGTGGTCGAGTACCGGGGAGCTGTTTTTT.

The sample holds a few counts of this clone. The chain links TRBV6-1 to TRBJ1-5; 7 nucleotides align to TRBD1. In germline, CDR1 is MNHNS, CDR2 SASEGT. This CDR3 region has 13 residues. J was trimmed by 7 bases and V by 4 bases; bases with no gene match: 4. The CDR3 loop is CASSGQGGQPQHF. CDR3 coding DNA: TGTGCCAGCAGTGGACAGGGTGGACAGCCCCAGCATTTT.

This rearrangement joins TRBV27 to TRBJ1-5; D may be TRBD1 (6 bases). Trimming removed 5 bases at V and 9 bases at J, with 11 bases between. This CDR3 has 12 amino acids. Germline V gives CDR1 MNHEY, CDR2 SMNVEV (reference sequence). CDR3 sequence: CASSTQTGPQHF. CDR3 in DNA: TGTGCCAGCAGTACGCAGACAGGGCCCCAGCATTTT.